The TCR beta chain under discussion was sequenced for a study of tumor and adjacent non-tumor tissue in lung cancer. Study overall: On average, productive TCRbeta reads reached 4 million to 5 million per sample.

Findings and caveats of the study: Normal lung showed higher cumulative top 100 clone frequency than tumor. Tumor TCR diversity, when higher, was linked to shorter survival.

Three rounds of nested PCR, following a modified ARM-PCR protocol, produced the TCRbeta library. TCRdb recomputed calls from the multiplex PCR reads with MiXCR, one row per CDR3 protein. Found here are about 76,000 distinct CDR3 sequences, 65% to 75% of them singletons; the top ten hold over 10%. The CDR3 length is 14 residues. Germline lookup yields CDR1 SGHAT and CDR2 FQDESV (reference sequence). No cell sorting was done before RNA was extracted from the tissue. Between August and November 2014, newly diagnosed, chemotherapy-naive lung cancer patients underwent thoracic surgery in China. This clonotype occurred a few times. Its antigen is unknown. Germline and junction disagree at one end, which may indicate a read error.

Sequencing input: lung tumor tissue. The sequence was collected from a woman aged 70-85 years with non-small cell lung cancer. The rearrangement links TRBV11-1 to TRBJ2-1, with unresolved D. CDR3 sequence reads: CASIPGRSYNEQFF. CDR3 in DNA: TGTGCCAGCATCCCCGGGCGGTCCTACAATGAGCAGTTCTTT.